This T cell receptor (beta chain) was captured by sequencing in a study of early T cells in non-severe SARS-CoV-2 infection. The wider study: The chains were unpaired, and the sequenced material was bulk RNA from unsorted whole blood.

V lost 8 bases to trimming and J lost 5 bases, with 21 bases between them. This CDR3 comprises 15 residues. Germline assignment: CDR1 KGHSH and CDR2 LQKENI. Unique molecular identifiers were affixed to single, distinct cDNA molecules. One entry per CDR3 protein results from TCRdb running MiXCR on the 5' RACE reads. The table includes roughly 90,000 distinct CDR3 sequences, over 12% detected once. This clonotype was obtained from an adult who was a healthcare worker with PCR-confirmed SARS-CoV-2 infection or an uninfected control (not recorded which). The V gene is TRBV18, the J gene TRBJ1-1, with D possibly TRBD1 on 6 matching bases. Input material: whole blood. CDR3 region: CASTRRTERNTEAFF. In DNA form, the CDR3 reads TGTGCCAGCACCCGCAGGACAGAACGTAATACTGAAGCTTTCTTT.